Here is one T cell receptor beta chain with its context. Antigen unknown. A much larger clone differs by one base, so this may be a read error. The source of the sample is a study of CD8+CD57+ T cells in acquired aplastic anemia. Study in general: On average, sorted CD4+ and CD8+ cells gave 3 to 3.5 ug of DNA.

Those patients picked for sequencing had displayed CD8+CD57+ cell expansion on flow cytometry. General study findings and limits: Between patients and controls, about 30 CD8+ CDR3 sequences were found in common. Simpson's diversity of CD8+ cells was not significantly different in patients compared with controls.

The CDR3 sequence is 15 residues long. The V end was cut by 4 bases, the J end by 4 bases, with 15 bases between. Genomic DNA served as template for TCR beta VDJ and CDR3 profiling. MiXCR, run by TCRdb on the reads, gives a single entry per CDR3 protein. This sample yields 150,000 or so distinct CDR3 sequences, of which about 45% are seen a single time; more than 1% belongs to the top ten. This rearrangement joins TRBV12-3 or TRBV12-4 to TRBJ2-3; unclear D gene. The TCR originated in a human donor with aplastic anemia. The material sequenced was sorted CD4+, CD8+, or CD8+CD57+ T cells (not recorded which) from PBMCs. The CDR3 sequence: CASSSTAALADTQYF. The CDR3 bases are TGTGCCAGCAGTTCCACCGCCGCGCTGGCAGATACGCAGTATTTT.